Listed below are T cell receptor beta chains from one sample, sequenced in a study of blood T cell repertoires in COVID-19. Profiled with immunoSEQ multiplex PCR; TCRdb holds only in-frame clones, not every one. In the table there are roughly 250,000 clones, around 90% of which are singletons. Sequencing used peripheral blood. These receptors were obtained from a man aged 55-75 years who had recovered from COVID-19. Both conserved end residues are part of each CDR3. Each record gives: V gene, D gene, clone size, J gene, CDR3 protein. A D gene is named only where the DNA matches it firmly. Size tells how often a clone was seen (once, few, many) or the class of an expanded clone, and some rows leave it out.

TRBV30	.	.	TRBJ1-2	CAWSDRVRGYTF
TRBV2	.	few	TRBJ1-5	CASRAQGSQPQHF
TRBV19	TRBD1	.	TRBJ1-2	CASSIDRDRVGYTF
TRBV5-1	TRBD2	.	TRBJ2-1	CASSPLAGTNEQFF
TRBV5-8	.	.	TRBJ1-6	CASKLGRPDSLSYNSPLHF
TRBV15	TRBD1	.	TRBJ1-2	CATSPGGSYGYTF
TRBV6-2/TRBV6-3	TRBD2	.	TRBJ2-1	CASSGTSGGPLGNEQFF
TRBV5-4	TRBD1	.	TRBJ1-1	CASSLGTDEAFF
TRBV5-1	TRBD2	few	TRBJ2-7	CASRLAGVSYEQYF
TRBV7-9	TRBD1	.	TRBJ2-5	CASSTGQGQETQYF
TRBV3-1/TRBV3-2	.	.	TRBJ1-6	CASSQAQGWNSPLHF
TRBV28	TRBD1	.	TRBJ1-2	CASSSLRDRDNYGYTF
TRBV9	.	.	TRBJ1-3	CASSVDRARSGNTIYF
TRBV9	TRBD2	.	TRBJ2-2	CASSPSTSGGAPGELFF
TRBV5-1	.	.	TRBJ1-3	CASGADTSGNTIYF
TRBV6-5	TRBD2	.	TRBJ2-3	CASVRGGWEYDTQYF
TRBV7-9	TRBD2	once	TRBJ2-5	CASSSMGGSIETQYF
TRBV18	.	.	TRBJ2-1	CASSPPVGSNSSSYNEQFF
TRBV7-9	.	.	TRBJ1-1	CASSLAGGNTEAFF
TRBV5-1	TRBD1	.	TRBJ1-2	CASTQQGANGYTF
TRBV19	.	.	TRBJ1-5	CASSPTQPQHF
TRBV5-1	.	.	TRBJ2-4	CASSPGDELAKNIQYF
TRBV2	TRBD1	.	TRBJ1-6	CASSRGLANWALHF
TRBV5-1	TRBD1	.	TRBJ1-1	CASSSRGQDTEAFF
TRBV7-8	TRBD1	.	TRBJ1-4	CASSLTQGGPRVEKLFF
TRBV28	TRBD2	.	TRBJ2-3	CASRILGRGGTDTQYF
TRBV7-2	.	.	TRBJ1-5	CASSLMSNQPQHF
TRBV6-2/TRBV6-3	.	.	TRBJ2-4	CASSYSNLRETQYF
TRBV24-1	TRBD1	.	TRBJ2-6	CATSDMTGAGANVLTF